This is a list of T cell receptor beta chains from one sample in a study of T cell responses to AZD1222 COVID-19 vaccine. Clones were sequenced by immunoSEQ multiplex PCR, and TCRdb holds only the in-frame ones, with some missing. The sample comprises about 150,000 clones, about 91% of which are singletons, and about 1.3% rests with the top ten. The starting material was peripheral blood, obtained on day 0 of AZD1222 vaccination. The receptors were gathered from an adult in good health. The CDR3 runs from the conserved cysteine through the conserved F or W. A D gene is named only where the DNA matches it firmly. Where a row states a size, it is once, few, many or the class of an expanded clone; other rows omit it.

>TRBD2|NA|TRBJ2-3|TRBV3-1/TRBV3-2
TGTGCCAGCAGCCGAAAACTAGCGGGGGTGAAGACAGATACGCAGTATTTT
CASSRKLAGVKTDTQYF
>NA|once|TRBJ2-1|TRBV18
TGTGCCTCCAGGTCGGGGAGATCAACGAATGAGCAGTTCTTC
CASRSGRSTNEQFF
>NA|NA|TRBJ1-4|TRBV20-1
TGCAGTGCTAGAAGTGAAAAACTGTTTTTT
CSARSEKLFF
>TRBD1|NA|TRBJ1-1|TRBV12-3/TRBV12-4
TGTGCCAGCGGTCGGCAGGGGGCAACTTTCTTT
CASGRQGATFF
>TRBD1|NA|TRBJ1-5|TRBV27
TGTGCCAGCAGGATGACAGGGGTTTTCGATCAGCCCCAGCATTTT
CASRMTGVFDQPQHF
>NA|NA|TRBJ2-5|TRBV24-1
TGTGCCACCAGTGTCGGTCAGGAGGGAGAGACCCAGTACTTC
CATSVGQEGETQYF
>NA|NA|TRBJ2-2|TRBV11-2
TGTGCCAGCAGCTTATGGAGGGCAGCCGGCGACACCGGGGAGCTGTTTTTT
CASSLWRAAGDTGELFF
>TRBD1|NA|TRBJ1-2|TRBV14
TGTGCCAGCAGCCGGGTGGACAGGGCAAACTATGGCTACACCTTC
CASSRVDRANYGYTF
>TRBD2|NA|TRBJ2-1|TRBV7-6
TGTGCCAGCAGCCCCCGGCGGGGAGGGGACAATGAGCAGTTCTTC
CASSPRRGGDNEQFF
>TRBD2|NA|TRBJ2-7|TRBV6-4
TGTGCCAGCAGTGACTCCCTGCTAGCGGGGTCCTACGAGCAGTACTTC
CASSDSLLAGSYEQYF
>TRBD1|NA|TRBJ2-5|TRBV9
TGTGCCAGCAGCGTAGCGGCAGGGGGCGGGTGGGAGACCCAGTACTTC
CASSVAAGGGWETQYF
>TRBD1|NA|TRBJ1-2|TRBV9
TGTGCCAGCAGCGTAGGGGGACAGCCGAACTATGGCTACACCTTC
CASSVGGQPNYGYTF
>NA|NA|TRBJ1-1|TRBV11-1
TGTGCCAGCAGCTTATCGGGGGCCACTGAAGCTTTCTTT
CASSLSGATEAFF
>NA|NA|TRBJ1-1|TRBV5-6
TGTGCCAGCAGTGAAGGGGGGACTGAAGCTTTCTTT
CASSEGGTEAFF
>NA|NA|TRBJ1-1|TRBV5-5
TGTGCCAGCAGCTTGGTTGTGCGCACTGAAGCTTTCTTT
CASSLVVRTEAFF
>TRBD1|NA|TRBJ1-2|TRBV7-9
TGTGCCAGCAGCCGACAGGGGGCTCGGGGCTACACCTTC
CASSRQGARGYTF
>NA|NA|TRBJ2-1|TRBV29-1
TGCAGCGTTGAGGAGGGGCTTGGTTACAATGAGCAGTTCTTC
CSVEEGLGYNEQFF
>NA|NA|TRBJ1-4|TRBV28
TGTGCCAGCAGTTTTTACGCAACTAATGAAAAACTGTTTTTT
CASSFYATNEKLFF
>TRBD1|NA|TRBJ1-2|TRBV5-1
TGCGCCAGCAGCTTGGTACCCGGGACAGGGGAAACCTACACCTTC
CASSLVPGTGETYTF
>TRBD1|NA|TRBJ1-2|TRBV11-2
TGTGCCAGCAGCTTAGCCGGGGCCAGGGGGGACTATGGCTACACCTTC
CASSLAGARGDYGYTF
>TRBD1|NA|TRBJ1-6|TRBV6-1
TGTGCCAGCAGTGTCCTCAGGACAGGCTCCACTTCACCCCTCCACTTT
CASSVLRTGSTSPLHF
>TRBD1|NA|TRBJ2-7|TRBV19
TGTGCCAGTAGTGCCGGGACAGGGGGCGGGTACGAGCAGTACTTC
CASSAGTGGGYEQYF
>NA|NA|TRBJ2-1|TRBV28
TGTGCCAGCAGTTTACGGACCCCAGAATACAATGAGCAGTTCTTC
CASSLRTPEYNEQFF
>NA|NA|TRBJ2-5|TRBV3-1/TRBV3-2
TGTGCCAGCAGCCAAGATACGAGGGGGGTAGAGACCCAGTACTTC
CASSQDTRGVETQYF
>NA|NA|TRBJ2-2|TRBV5-1
TGCGCCAGCAGCGACCGATTAGGGACACTGGACGGCCGGGAGCTGTTTTTT
CASSDRLGTLDGRELFF
>NA|NA|TRBJ2-2|TRBV7-9
TGTGCCAGCAGCTCCGGAGCAGGGGATATGTTTTTT
CASSSGAGDMFF
>TRBD1|NA|TRBJ1-1|TRBV10-3
TGTGCCATCAGGGTAACAGGGGAAATGAACACTGAAGCTTTCTTT
CAIRVTGEMNTEAFF
>TRBD1|NA|TRBJ1-1|TRBV18
TGTGCCAGCTCAAATCTTGGACCGGGACAGGAGGTGAACACTGAAGCTTTCTTT
CASSNLGPGQEVNTEAFF
>TRBD1|once|TRBJ1-1|TRBV10-3
TGTGCCATCAGGACAGGGCTATTGAACACTGAAGCTTTCTTT
CAIRTGLLNTEAFF